This T cell receptor (beta chain) came from a study of a mutant IDH1 vaccine in newly diagnosed glioma. Time point indicated: baseline, week 1 (first vaccination visit). Described treatment: pre-vaccination baseline after standard-of-care therapy. Turning to this clone: The antigen is unknown.

Measured with immunoSEQ multiplex PCR; TCRdb has only the in-frame clones, and not every one. This sample carries approximately 100,000 clones, around nine tenths of them seen once, and the ten largest clones take roughly 0.6%. Study-wide points: The occurrence of vaccine-induced immune responses was seen in around 93% of patients.

V was shortened by 3 bases and J by 2 bases, with 7 bases between the two germline ends. CDR1 is MNHEY and CDR2 is SMNVEV in the germline V gene (reference sequence). The CDR3 extends over 13 amino acids. This chain uses TRBV27 with TRBJ1-2; D is undetermined. The sequence was collected from a woman in her fifties or sixties with glioma. The source was PBMCs, collected from a glioma patient treated with radiotherapy, temozolomide or both. CDR3 sequence: CASSFRGNYGYTF. In DNA form, the CDR3 reads TGTGCCAGCAGTTTTAGAGGGAACTATGGCTACACCTTC.